This T cell receptor beta chain was found in a study of blood T cell repertoires in COVID-19. The overall study: Material from acute and convalescent COVID-19 was sourced from the United States, Italy and Spain.

Sequencing was performed with immunoSEQ multiplex PCR; in TCRdb, only in-frame clones are kept and a portion is missing. Counted here are 90,000 to 120,000 clones, about 90% occurring once; the ten biggest clones make up 4% to 6%. The J segment lost 2 bases and the V segment lost 6 bases, leaving 5 bases of the junction unmatched. The germline V gene encodes CDR1 LNHDA and CDR2 SQIVND (reference sequence). CDR3 length: 14 residues. This clone was recorded only once. This TCR was recovered from a man aged 40-49 years with active or convalescent COVID-19. The sequenced sample consisted of peripheral blood. V usage is TRBV19 and J usage is TRBJ1-2, with 8 bases fitting TRBD1. The CDR3 bases are TGTGCCAGTAGCCTCCGGGACAGGAACTATGGCTACACCTTC. Its translation: CASSLRDRNYGYTF.